Below, one T cell receptor beta chain is given with its context. Its specific antigen is unknown. The junction does not match germline at one end; this may be a read error. The record originates from a study of blood T cells in healthy people across ages (dated by TCRdb to between 2014 and 2017). Background for the entire study: In model experiments, template switching captured roughly one uniquely barcoded TCR beta cDNA molecule for every two T cells. Using deep sequencing normalized with unique cDNA molecular identifiers, the study measured how TCR beta repertoire diversity changes with age. Four age groups were formed from the donors: young (average about 16 years), middle-aged (just under 40), aged (around 68) and long-lived (more than 75). Donors of different ages were randomly distributed across sequencing lanes to avoid experimental bias. Two additional independent replicas of 1 million unique cDNA reads from the same blood draw were analyzed for two donors (one aged 18 to 30 and one aged 80 or older). Overall study outcomes, separate from this receptor: Estimates of total diversity based on one million sequenced T cells were considered lower bounds and underestimates. Because the CMV infection status of the donors was unknown, age-related changes in expanded clonotypes may potentially have been confounded. There was a strong correlation between observed TCR beta diversity and the percentage of naive T cells measured by flow cytometry. Conclusive comparison of naive and antigen-experienced compartments was prevented by the profiling of bulk unsorted PBMCs. Observed TCR beta diversity per million T cells fell roughly linearly with age, and a significant reduction was already apparent by age around 40. Compared with the aged group, the long-lived group had more naive CD4+ T cells, fewer expanded clones and increased TCR diversity, a pattern suggesting age selection.

Libraries were constructed by 5' RACE. Sequencing was performed on an Illumina HiSeq 2500. A second PCR of about 6 to 11 cycles was performed with a sample-barcoded 5' primer and a J-beta primer mix. Each TCR beta cDNA molecule received a unique molecular identifier from a template-switch 5' adaptor carrying 12 random nucleotides. Each sample yielded at least 2.5 million CDR3-containing paired-end reads. All of the RNA was converted into first-strand cDNA using the Mint cDNA synthesis kit, with a TRBC-specific oligonucleotide serving as the primer. After uracil-DNA glycosylase treatment, a first 18-cycle PCR used universal primers M1SS and BC2_uni_R on all cDNA. The authors' pipeline ran thus. For normalization, 1 million high-quality reads, each with a distinct molecular identifier, were randomly selected from each sample. Instead of being binned into consensus sequences, reads that shared molecular identifiers were thrown out. MiTCR, run with a Q25 quality threshold and the strictest error-elimination algorithm, handled CDR3 identification, clonotype clustering and error correction. A nonparametric unseen species model with Euler transformation was used to estimate lower-bound total TCR beta diversity. TCRdb applied fastp at Q25 and MiXCR to the public reads, then kept only in-frame beta chains. Each entry is one CDR3 protein sequence, shown with its most common DNA and genes. TCRdb, rather than the study authors, made the V and J calls. Counted in this sample were over a million distinct CDR3 sequences; 45% of them appeared once. The biggest ten clones account for 15% to 20% of the sample.

The CDR3 holds 14 amino acids from the cysteine to the phenylalanine. The retained sequence is limited to the CDR3, 42 bases, with the frame set at the first base. The germline V gene provides CDR1 MDHEN and CDR2 SYDVKM. The donors were 40 or so Caucasian individuals from Russia, aged about 6 to 100 years, who were systemically healthy. Around 10 milliliters of peripheral blood were drawn from each donor into EDTA-treated Vacutainer tubes. Ficoll-Paque density-gradient centrifugation was used to isolate PBMCs, with at least 6.5 million per sample. Total RNA, at least 5.5 micrograms per sample, was extracted from PBMCs with Trizol reagent. Naive CD45RAhigh/CD27high T cell percentages were measured by flow cytometry on a PBMC aliquot from every donor.

The receptor was isolated from a woman in her fifties or sixties in good health. This sequence uses TRBV28 and TRBJ1-2; 5 matching bases give a weak D call of TRBD1. Sequencing was done on a sample of blood. At the DNA level, the sequence is TGTGTCAGCAGTTTTGAGGGGCACGGCTATGGCTACACCTTC. Its protein reads: CVSSFEGHGYGYTF.